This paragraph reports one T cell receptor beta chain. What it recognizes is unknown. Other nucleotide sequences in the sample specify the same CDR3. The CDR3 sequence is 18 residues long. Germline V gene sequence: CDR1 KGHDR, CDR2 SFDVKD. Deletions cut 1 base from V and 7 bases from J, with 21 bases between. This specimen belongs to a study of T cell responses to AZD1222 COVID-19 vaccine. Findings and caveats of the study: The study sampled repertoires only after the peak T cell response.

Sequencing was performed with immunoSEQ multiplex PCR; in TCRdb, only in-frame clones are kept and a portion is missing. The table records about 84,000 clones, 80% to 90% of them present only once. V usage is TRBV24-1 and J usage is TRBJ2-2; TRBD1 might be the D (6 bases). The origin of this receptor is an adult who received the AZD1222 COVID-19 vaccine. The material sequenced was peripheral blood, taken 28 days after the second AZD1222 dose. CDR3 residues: CATSDFDPARGGRGELFF. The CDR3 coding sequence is TGTGCCACCAGTGATTTCGACCCCGCCAGGGGCGGACGCGGGGAGCTGTTTTTT.